This T cell receptor (beta chain) was recorded in a study of blood T cell repertoires in COVID-19 (dated by TCRdb to 2020 to 2021). A note on the overall study: Samples from collaborators originated in the United States, Italy and Spain and spanned both the acute and convalescent phases of COVID-19. The material from the prospective study consisted of cDNA or gDNA derived from T cells, B-cell-depleted T cells, or PBMCs. Deeply sampled blood TCRbeta repertoires from subjects exposed to, actively infected with, or recovered from COVID-19 were included in the dataset. The repertoires were made available in a free public database intended to serve as a resource for research on the immune response to SARS-CoV-2. The samples were drawn from the first 160 participants of the ongoing ImmuneRACE study and from 1,254 subjects provided by 6 global collaborators. The sample metadata nearly always contained a de-identified subject ID, COVID-19 status, age in years and sex. Where available, HLA class I and class II types were obtained from metadata supplied by the sample provider rather than from assay-based typing.

Measured from the cysteine to the phenylalanine, the CDR3 is 14 residues long. The kept DNA is CDR3 alone, 42 bases in frame from the first base. CDR1 and CDR2, looked up from the germline V gene, are SGDLS and YYNGEE. V is cut by 2 bases and J by 2 bases, and the space between the germline ends is 11 bases. What the work shows at the level of the full study, not this receptor alone: The amount of clinical and demographic metadata varied by source and participant and was provided uncurated.

The collaborating institutions used their own protocols to collect whole blood in K2EDTA tubes. For TCRbeta analysis, collaborator samples were shipped as frozen whole blood, as isolated PBMCs, or as DNA extracted from either sample type. This clone was counted many times. Its antigen target is currently unknown. Base qualities were left out, and no much larger clone turns up one base away. TCRbeta CDR3 regions were amplified from genomic DNA by means of the immunoSEQ Assay, a bias-controlled multiplex PCR. The source study handled its data this way. Within the assay, amplification of reference gene primers was used to estimate how many nucleated cells each sample contained. Sequence reads were collapsed and filtered to measure the absolute abundance of every unique TCRbeta CDR3 rearrangement. For each sample, productive Simpson clonality was calculated by taking the square root of Simpson's diversity index across productive rearrangements. Sourced from immuneACCESS, this table was stored by TCRdb with only in-frame sequences that have V and J called. A share of the clones is absent; for the studies checked, an unresolved V gene accounts for under half, and the remainder has no known explanation. Clone size and V and J calls were adopted from that table, with D and trimming inferred from the DNA. The sample table records fewer than 250,000 clones; more than 75% of these occur just once. Clones ranked in the top ten supply approximately 4% of the sample.

The TCR originated in a human donor in a cohort sampled during active COVID-19. The chain is assembled from TRBV9 and TRBJ2-7, with the D segment identity uncertain. The sequenced material came from peripheral blood. CDR3 reads: CASSVGSQAYEQYF. The nucleotide sequence is TGTGCCAGCAGCGTTGGCAGTCAAGCCTACGAGCAGTACTTC.